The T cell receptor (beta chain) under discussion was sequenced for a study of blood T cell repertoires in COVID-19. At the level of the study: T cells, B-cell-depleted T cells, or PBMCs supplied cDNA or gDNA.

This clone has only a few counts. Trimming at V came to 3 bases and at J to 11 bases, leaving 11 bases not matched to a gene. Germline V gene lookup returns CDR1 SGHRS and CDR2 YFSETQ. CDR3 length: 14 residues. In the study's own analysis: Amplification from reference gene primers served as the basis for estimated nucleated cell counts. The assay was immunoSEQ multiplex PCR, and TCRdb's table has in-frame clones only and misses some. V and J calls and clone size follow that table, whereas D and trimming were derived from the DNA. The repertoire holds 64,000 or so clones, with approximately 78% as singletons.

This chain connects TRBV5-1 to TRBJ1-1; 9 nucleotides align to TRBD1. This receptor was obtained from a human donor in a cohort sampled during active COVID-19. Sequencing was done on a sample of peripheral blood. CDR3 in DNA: TGCGCCAGCAGCTGGACAGGGGTATTAATGGAGGCTTTCTTT. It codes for CASSWTGVLMEAFF.